What follows are 20 T cell receptor beta chains derived from one specimen sequenced in a study of blood T cell repertoires in COVID-19. Using immunoSEQ multiplex PCR, the repertoire was profiled, and TCRdb retains in-frame clones only, with some absent. The data show fewer than 95,000 clones, 55% to 75% seen once. The sample was peripheral blood. These receptor sequences come from a woman older than 75 with acute or convalescent COVID-19.

The rearrangement joins TRBV20-1 to TRBJ1-1, with D possibly matching TRBD1 (5 bases). Trimming stripped 5 bases from V and 8 bases from J, with 12 bases between. The CDR3 runs 11 residues. From germline, CDR1 is DFQATT and CDR2 SNEGSKA (reference sequence). The chain's CDR3 is CSASGLTEAFF. CDR3 coding DNA: TGCAGTGCTTCGGGACTCACAGAAGCTTTCTTT.

This clone came up a few times. This rearrangement joins TRBV19 to TRBJ2-5, with a weak D call TRBD1 (5 bases). The V and J ends lost 6 bases and 5 bases respectively, with 13 bases between them. Germline CDR1 and CDR2: LNHDA and SQIVND (reference sequence). The CDR3 is 13 amino acids. The CDR3, as DNA: TGTGCCAGTAGAGCGACAGAATGGGAGACCCAGTACTTC. Protein product: CASRATEWETQYF.

This clone occurred a few times. The chain has TRBV6-2 or TRBV6-3 and TRBJ2-1; D is undetermined. Germline values: CDR1 MNHEY, CDR2 SVGEGT. The CDR3 extends over 12 amino acids. The V end was cut by 4 bases, the J end by 13 bases, with 14 bases between. CDR3 nucleotide sequence: TGTGCCAGCAGTTCTGACGCGGAACCCCAGTTCTTC. It translates to CASSSDAEPQFF.

This clone was detected once. The chain uses TRBV13 and TRBJ2-1, with 8 bases fitting TRBD2. Germline CDR1 and CDR2: PRHDT and FYEKMQ (reference sequence). The trim removed 6 bases at V and 0 bases at J, leaving 7 bases unmatched. This CDR3 contains 16 residues. Here the CDR3 DNA reads TGTGCCAGCAGTCCCTCTCGGGGGGGCTCCTACAATGAGCAGTTCTTC. This translates into CASSPSRGGSYNEQFF.

The chain uses TRBV9 and TRBJ1-1; D gene ambiguous. The V end lost 5 bases, the J end lost 1 base, and 9 bases lay between the germline ends. The V gene's germline CDR1 is SGDLS and CDR2 YYNGEE. CDR3 length: 13 amino acids. Written as DNA, the CDR3 is TGTGCCAGCAGTCGACACCCGAACACTGAAGCTTTCTTT. It is translated as CASSRHPNTEAFF.

The chain combines TRBV6-2 or TRBV6-3 with TRBJ2-7; TRBD1 aligns across 7 bases. J lost 0 bases, V lost 6 bases, and 5 bases had no gene match. This CDR3 is built from 14 residues. Germline loops: CDR1 MNHEY, CDR2 SVGEGT. CDR3 region: CASRPRTGSYEQYF. The CDR3 region has the DNA TGTGCCAGCAGGCCTAGGACAGGCTCCTACGAGCAGTACTTC.

This clone was found a few times. The genes are TRBV5-1 and TRBJ1-1; D is ambiguous. In germline, CDR1 is SGHRS, CDR2 YFSETQ. The CDR3 extends over 15 amino acids. V lost 2 bases and J lost 5, with 16 bases in between. CDR3 coding DNA: TGCGCCAGCAGCTTCCCGAAAGGAGAAGAAACTGAAGCTTTCTTT. Protein sequence: CASSFPKGEETEAFF.

V usage is TRBV18 and J usage is TRBJ1-6; the D gene is possibly TRBD1 (5 bases). V shed 3 bases and J shed 5 bases, with 11 bases lying between them. The germline gives CDR1 KGHSH, CDR2 LQKENI. The CDR3 length is 15 residues. CDR3 protein: CASSPPGYNNSPLHF. The DNA for the CDR3 is TGTGCCAGCTCACCGCCAGGGTACAATAATTCACCCCTCCACTTT.

The chain joins TRBV7-9 to TRBJ1-4, with D hard to call. Between the trimmed V and J ends, which lost 2 bases and 10 bases, there was a span of 8 bases. CDR1 and CDR2 (germline): SEHNR, FQNEAQ (reference sequence). The CDR3 sequence is 12 residues long. The CDR3 reads CASSLNSPKLFF. CDR3 nucleotide sequence: TGTGCCAGCAGCTTAAACAGCCCAAAACTGTTTTTT.

Notes on this clone: Relative to the germline gene, one junction end is altered; a read error may explain this. The rearrangement links TRBV7-9 to TRBJ2-1, with a weak D call TRBD2 (5 bases). CDR1 SEHNR and CDR2 FQNEAQ come from the germline V gene (reference sequence). The CDR3 sequence is 12 residues long. CDR3 sequence (DNA): TGTGCCAGCAGCTTAGTAAGCCGGGAAGAGATCTTC. This codes for CASSLVSREEIF.

The chain recombines TRBV9 with TRBJ2-3, with TRBD2 matching 8 bases. Trimming took 3 bases from V and 1 from J; bases not matched to a gene: 10. The germline CDR1 and CDR2 sequences are SGDLS and YYNGEE. This CDR3 has 17 residues. The CDR3 reads CASSAPLDSGGTDTQYF. The CDR3 nucleotides read TGTGCCAGCAGCGCCCCCCTTGATAGCGGGGGCACAGATACGCAGTATTTT. The variable domain in full, completed from reference TRBV9 and TRBJ2-3, reads DSGVTQTPKHLITATGQRVTLRCSPRSGDLSVYWYQQSLDQGLQFLIQYYNGEERAKGNILERFSAQQFPDLHSELNLSSLELGDSALYFCASSAPLDSGGTDTQYFGPGTRLTVL.

The chain recombines TRBV16 with TRBJ1-5; D not certain. The CDR3 has 14 amino acids. Between the trimmed V and J ends, which lost 2 bases and 6 bases, there was a span of 11 bases. Per the germline V gene, CDR1 is KGHSY and CDR2 is FQNENV. CDR3 coding DNA: TGTGCCAGCAGCCAAACCGCGGGAGTTCAGCCCCAGCATTTT. This sequence encodes CASSQTAGVQPQHF.

V and J are TRBV13 and TRBJ2-1; tentative D call: TRBD1 (6 bases). V was pared by 5 bases and J by 8 bases, with 22 bases between. Per germline, CDR1 PRHDT and CDR2 FYEKMQ (reference sequence). This CDR3 is built from 16 residues. The CDR3 DNA sequence: TGTGCCAGCAGCCCCCAGGTTAGGGGGACCGGGGATGAGCAGTTCTTC. Amino acids: CASSPQVRGTGDEQFF.

The V call is TRBV19, the J call TRBJ1-2; TRBD1 matches at 10 bases. Germline V gives CDR1 LNHDA, CDR2 SQIVND (reference sequence). The V segment lost 0 bases and the J segment 0 bases; nucleotides outside the gene matches: 10. The CDR3 has 19 residues. The DNA for the CDR3 is TGTGCCAGTAGTATAGATCTCGCGGGACAGGGGACCGCTAACTATGGCTACACCTTC. Encoded protein: CASSIDLAGQGTANYGYTF.

V and J are TRBV3-1 (or the pseudogene TRBV3-2) and TRBJ2-5; possibly TRBD2 for D (6 bases). This CDR3 is 15 amino acids long. Germline V gene data show CDR1 as LGHDT and CDR2 as YNNKEL (reference sequence). Trimming pared 1 base from V and 3 bases from J, leaving 12 bases between. CDR3 nucleotide sequence: TGTGCCAGCAGCCAAGGGGGACTTTACGAAGAGACCCAGTACTTC. Its translation: CASSQGGLYEETQYF.

The V and J genes are TRBV29-1 and TRBJ1-5; tentatively, D is TRBD1 (5 bases). The length of the CDR3 is 17 residues. The V and J ends lost 2 bases and 0 bases respectively, with 17 bases between them. Germline V gene data show CDR1 as SQVTM and CDR2 as ANQGSEA. The CDR3 DNA reads TGCAGCGTTGAACCATGGGTGGGGCCGTATAGCAATCAGCCCCAGCATTTT. Translation: CSVEPWVGPYSNQPQHF.

The chain couples TRBV27 to TRBJ2-2; tentative D call: TRBD2 (6 bases). The germline V gene has CDR1 MNHEY and CDR2 SMNVEV (reference sequence). V was pared by 2 bases and J by 0 bases, with 13 bases between. This CDR3 has 17 amino acids. CDR3 coding DNA: TGTGCCAGCAGTTTAGGTTCAGGGAGGACGAACACCGGGGAGCTGTTTTTT. It translates to CASSLGSGRTNTGELFF.

This clone was counted a few times. This chain uses TRBV5-6 with TRBJ2-6; tentatively, D is TRBD1 (6 bases). Trimming left V 3 bases short and J 0 bases short, with 19 bases between. This CDR3 has 19 amino acids. Germline V gives CDR1 SGHDT, CDR2 YYEEEE. The CDR3: CASSYPPGQPNSGANVLTF. The CDR3 DNA reads TGTGCCAGCAGCTACCCGCCAGGACAGCCTAACTCTGGGGCCAACGTCCTGACTTTC.

V usage is TRBV30 and J usage is TRBJ1-2; no clear D gene. The V end was cut by 0 bases, the J end by 5 bases, with 16 bases between. Germline assignment: CDR1 GTSNPN and CDR2 SVGIG (reference sequence). The CDR3 has 15 residues. The CDR3 nucleotides read TGTGCCTGGAGTGTACGAGGAGGAGGTTCTTATGGCTACACCTTC. It specifies CAWSVRGGGSYGYTF.

This sequence joins TRBV6-5 and TRBJ1-5, with D hard to call. Trimming took off 6 bases at V and 2 bases at J, with 11 bases between the two ends. Germline CDR1 MNHEY, CDR2 SVGAGI. There are 14 residues in the CDR3. Here the CDR3 DNA reads TGTGCCAGCAGGAAGGAGGATCGCAATCAGCCCCAGCATTTT. This encodes CASRKEDRNQPQHF.